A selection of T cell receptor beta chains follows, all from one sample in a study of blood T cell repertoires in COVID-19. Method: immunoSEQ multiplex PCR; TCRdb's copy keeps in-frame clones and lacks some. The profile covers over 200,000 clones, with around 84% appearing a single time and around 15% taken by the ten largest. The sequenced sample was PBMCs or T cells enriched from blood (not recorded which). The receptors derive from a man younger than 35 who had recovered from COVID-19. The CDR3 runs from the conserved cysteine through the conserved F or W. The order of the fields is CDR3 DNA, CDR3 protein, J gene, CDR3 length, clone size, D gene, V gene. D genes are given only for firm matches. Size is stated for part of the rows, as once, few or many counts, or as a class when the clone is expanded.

TGTGCCAGCAGCCCCATTAATGAGCAGTTCTTC | CASSPINEQFF | TRBJ2-1 | 11 | NA | NA | TRBV7-9
TGTGCCAGCAGCTTCCGGGCCAGGGATAATTCACCCCTCCACTTT | CASSFRARDNSPLHF | TRBJ1-6 | 15 | once | NA | TRBV5-6
TGTGCCAGCAGTGACAGGGGTAATCAGCCCCAGCATTTT | CASSDRGNQPQHF | TRBJ1-5 | 13 | NA | NA | TRBV6-1
TGTGCCAGCAGCCGTGTTGTCGACTCGTGGGCCGGGGAGCTGTTTTTT | CASSRVVDSWAGELFF | TRBJ2-2 | 16 | NA | NA | TRBV7-9
TGTGCAAGTCGCCCTGACAGGGACGCCTATGGCTACACCTTC | CASRPDRDAYGYTF | TRBJ1-2 | 14 | NA | NA | TRBV12-2
TGTGCCAGCAGCCCGAGGACTAGCGGCCTTCAAGAGACCCAGTACTTC | CASSPRTSGLQETQYF | TRBJ2-5 | 16 | NA | TRBD2 | TRBV5-4
TGTGCCAGCAGTTACTGGCAGAACACTGAAGCTTTCTTT | CASSYWQNTEAFF | TRBJ1-1 | 13 | NA | NA | TRBV6-5
TGTGCCAGCAGCGCCCGGGGCGGGGCGGATACCTACGAGCAGTACTTC | CASSARGGADTYEQYF | TRBJ2-7 | 16 | NA | NA | TRBV7-9
TGTGCCAGCAGCTCCGGACAGGGGTGGGACACTGAAGCTTTCTTT | CASSSGQGWDTEAFF | TRBJ1-1 | 15 | NA | TRBD1 | TRBV7-9
TGTGCCAGCAGTTACTCGCGGGGGCGCAATGAGCAGTTCTTC | CASSYSRGRNEQFF | TRBJ2-1 | 14 | once | NA | TRBV6-5
TGTGCCAGCGCCCCGAGCGGCTCCTCCTACGAGCAGTACTTC | CASAPSGSSYEQYF | TRBJ2-7 | 14 | NA | NA | TRBV27
TGTGCCAGTAGTATAGGTGGCGGGAGGGCGCTCGAGCAGTACTTC | CASSIGGGRALEQYF | TRBJ2-7 | 15 | NA | TRBD2 | TRBV19
TGTGCCAGCAGTTTACAGGGCTACGAGCAGTACTTC | CASSLQGYEQYF | TRBJ2-7 | 12 | NA | NA | TRBV27
TGCGCCAGCAGCTTCGGGACAGGGGAAGAGACCCAGTACTTC | CASSFGTGEETQYF | TRBJ2-5 | 14 | few | TRBD1 | TRBV5-1
TGTGCCAGCAGCCAAGGAGGGGGCGGCGAAGCTTTCTTT | CASSQGGGGEAFF | TRBJ1-1 | 13 | NA | TRBD1 | TRBV3-1/TRBV3-2
TGTGCCAGCAGACCAGACAGGAGCTATGGCTACACCTTC | CASRPDRSYGYTF | TRBJ1-2 | 13 | NA | NA | TRBV3-1/TRBV3-2
TGTGCCAGCAGCCCCTCGGGGGGGCAGGGTACGCAGTATTTT | CASSPSGGQGTQYF | TRBJ2-3 | 14 | NA | TRBD2 | TRBV3-1/TRBV3-2
TGTGCCACCAGTGACTCCGGGACAGGGGGCGGACAGCCCCAGCATTTT | CATSDSGTGGGQPQHF | TRBJ1-5 | 16 | NA | TRBD1 | TRBV24-1
TGTGGGTCAGGGCGTGGCAGGGCTGGAAACACCATATATTTT | CGSGRGRAGNTIYF | TRBJ1-3 | 14 | NA | NA | TRBV28
TGTGCCAGCAGTTCACAGGGCTATGGCTACACCTTC | CASSSQGYGYTF | TRBJ1-2 | 12 | NA | NA | TRBV12-3/TRBV12-4
TGTGCCAGCAGCTTTACAGGGGGCCGGACCGGGGAGCTGTTTTTT | CASSFTGGRTGELFF | TRBJ2-2 | 15 | NA | TRBD1 | TRBV7-2
TGTGCCAGCAGTCGTGACAGACTCAACACTGAAGCTTTCTTT | CASSRDRLNTEAFF | TRBJ1-1 | 14 | NA | NA | TRBV6-5
TGTGCCAGCAGCGATGGGACTAGCGGGAGGTCAGATACGCAGTATTTT | CASSDGTSGRSDTQYF | TRBJ2-3 | 16 | NA | TRBD2 | TRBV28
TGTGCCAGCAGCTTCGGGCCTAGCGTCGAGCAGTACTTC | CASSFGPSVEQYF | TRBJ2-7 | 13 | once | NA | TRBV9
TGCAGCGCATCAGAGGGGGGACAGGGCACAGATACGCAGTATTTT | CSASEGGQGTDTQYF | TRBJ2-3 | 15 | NA | TRBD1 | TRBV29-1
TGTGCCAGCGGGTGGGACAGGGCCGCCGGGGAGCTGTTTTTT | CASGWDRAAGELFF | TRBJ2-2 | 14 | once | TRBD1 | TRBV6-5
TGCGCCAGCAGCCCAACTAGCGGTTCGTACAATGAGCAGTTCTTC | CASSPTSGSYNEQFF | TRBJ2-1 | 15 | NA | TRBD2 | TRBV5-1
TGCGCCAGCAGCTTGAGAGGGCAGGATTACTACAATGAGCAGTTCTTC | CASSLRGQDYYNEQFF | TRBJ2-1 | 16 | NA | NA | TRBV5-1
TGTGCCAGCAGCGTAGGGGGACTAGCGGGAGGTACCTACAATGAGCAGTTCTTC | CASSVGGLAGGTYNEQFF | TRBJ2-1 | 18 | NA | TRBD2 | TRBV9
TGTGCCAGCAGACAGGGGACTTACTCCTACGAGCAGTACTTC | CASRQGTYSYEQYF | TRBJ2-7 | 14 | NA | NA | TRBV3-1/TRBV3-2
TGTGCCAGCAGCCAGACAGGGCATGACGAGACCCAGTACTTC | CASSQTGHDETQYF | TRBJ2-5 | 14 | few | TRBD1 | TRBV5-4
TGTGCCAGCCGGCATTGGGGGCATACTCCTGGGGCCAACGTCCTGACTTTC | CASRHWGHTPGANVLTF | TRBJ2-6 | 17 | NA | NA | TRBV7-2
TGTGCCAGCAGCTCTCAGGGGGCGGGTAACAATGAGCAGTTCTTC | CASSSQGAGNNEQFF | TRBJ2-1 | 15 | NA | TRBD1 | TRBV7-9
TGTGCCAGCAGTCCCTATACTAGCGGGAGCGAGCAGTACTTC | CASSPYTSGSEQYF | TRBJ2-7 | 14 | NA | TRBD2 | TRBV27
TGTGCCAGCAGCTTAGACGGACAGGGGCATCATGAAAAACTGTTTTTT | CASSLDGQGHHEKLFF | TRBJ1-4 | 16 | NA | TRBD1 | TRBV7-9
TGTGCCAGCAGCCAAGAGGGACTAGCGGATACGCAGTATTTT | CASSQEGLADTQYF | TRBJ2-3 | 14 | NA | TRBD2 | TRBV3-1/TRBV3-2
TGCGCCAGCAGTGAACGGGAGGGCAATCAGCCCCAGCATTTT | CASSEREGNQPQHF | TRBJ1-5 | 14 | few | NA | TRBV4-1
TGTGCCAGCAGCGTCGTCTCCGGTGGCTACACCTTC | CASSVVSGGYTF | TRBJ1-2 | 12 | NA | NA | TRBV7-9
TGTGCCAGCAGCGCGCCCCCCTCAGCGGGGGGGAAAGAGACCCAGTACTTC | CASSAPPSAGGKETQYF | TRBJ2-5 | 17 | NA | TRBD2 | TRBV11-2
TGTGCCAGCACCCAGACAGGGACCAATCAGCCCCAGCATTTT | CASTQTGTNQPQHF | TRBJ1-5 | 14 | NA | TRBD1 | TRBV5-6
TGTGCCAGCAGCTCCAGGAGGTTGGAGACCCAGTACTTC | CASSSRRLETQYF | TRBJ2-5 | 13 | few | NA | TRBV7-9
TGTGCCAGCTCACCAGGGCAGCTCAATCAGCCCCAGCATTTT | CASSPGQLNQPQHF | TRBJ1-5 | 14 | NA | NA | TRBV18
TGCAGTGCTAGTTCTAACGAACGGGACGAGCAGTACTTC | CSASSNERDEQYF | TRBJ2-7 | 13 | many | NA | TRBV20-1
TGTGCCAGCTCACCAGGGACAGGGGCCCTCTCTGGAAACACCATATATTTT | CASSPGTGALSGNTIYF | TRBJ1-3 | 17 | NA | TRBD1 | TRBV18
TGTGCCAGCAGTTACCCCGGGACAGATAACTATGGCTACACCTTC | CASSYPGTDNYGYTF | TRBJ1-2 | 15 | NA | TRBD1 | TRBV6-2/TRBV6-3
TGTGCCAGCAGTTACTCTCTCGACAGTGACGAGCAGTACTTC | CASSYSLDSDEQYF | TRBJ2-7 | 14 | once | NA | TRBV6-5
TGTGCCAGCAGCCCCGGTTTAGCGGACACAGATACGCAGTATTTT | CASSPGLADTDTQYF | TRBJ2-3 | 15 | NA | NA | TRBV7-9
TGTGCCAGCAGTGAATATGGGACAGAGTCTTTTTACGAGCAGTACTTC | CASSEYGTESFYEQYF | TRBJ2-7 | 16 | NA | TRBD1 | TRBV6-1
TGTGCCACCAGCAGCCGAGCCGGGGACGAGCAGTACTTC | CATSSRAGDEQYF | TRBJ2-7 | 13 | NA | NA | TRBV15
TGTGCCAGCTCACCCCTGAGACAAAGCAATCAGCCCCAGCATTTT | CASSPLRQSNQPQHF | TRBJ1-5 | 15 | NA | NA | TRBV18
TGCAGCGTTGTGGAGGCACGAGACACTGAAGCTTTCTTT | CSVVEARDTEAFF | TRBJ1-1 | 13 | NA | NA | TRBV29-1
TGCGCCAGCAGCCTAACGGGACTAGCGACAGATACGCAGTATTTT | CASSLTGLATDTQYF | TRBJ2-3 | 15 | NA | TRBD2 | TRBV4-1